One and the same sample provided the 31 T cell receptor beta chains below, sequenced in a study of T cell changes during pregnancy in multiple sclerosis. This table comes from immunoSEQ multiplex PCR, and its TCRdb copy is limited to in-frame clones, with some not included. The sample contains 55,000 or so clones, around 90% of which appear only once. The sample here was CD4+ T cells from peripheral blood mononuclear cells, taken in the first trimester of pregnancy. These receptor sequences come from a female donor with multiple sclerosis, enrolled in a pregnancy study.

V gene TRBV7-8 combines with J gene TRBJ2-5; no definite D call. V was pared by 3 bases and J by 3 bases, with 2 bases between. CDR3 size: 11 residues. CDR1 SGHVS and CDR2 FQNEAQ come from the germline V gene. CDR3 sequence: CASSFKETQYF. CDR3 DNA sequence: TGTGCCAGCAGCTTCAAAGAGACCCAGTACTTC.

This clone was seen just once. CDR3 DNA sequence: TGTGCCAGCAGTTATTCGGGCAGGGGGCTTGAGCAGTACTTC. It specifies CASSYSGRGLEQYF. This chain connects TRBV6-5 to TRBJ2-7, with 8 nucleotides matching TRBD1. The length of the CDR3 is 14 residues. CDR1 and CDR2 from the germline V gene are MNHEY and SVGAGI. The V segment lost 3 bases and the J segment 7 bases; nucleotides outside the gene matches: 8.

The chain couples TRBV5-6 to TRBJ2-5; 12 bases match TRBD2. The CDR3 is made up of 16 amino acids. Trimming at V came to 4 bases and at J to 5 bases, leaving 9 bases not matched to a gene. CDR1 is SGHDT and CDR2 is YYEEEE in the germline V gene. The chain's CDR3 is CASSPRLAGVGETQYF. For the CDR3, the DNA is TGTGCCAGCAGCCCACGACTAGCGGGAGTAGGGGAGACCCAGTACTTC.

This clone was counted a few times. This CDR3 reads CASSLQGAGQFF. The CDR3 DNA reads TGTGCCAGCAGCTTACAGGGGGCGGGGCAGTTCTTC. The chain is built from TRBV6-6 and TRBJ2-1; 9 positions match TRBD1. The CDR3 loop spans 12 amino acids. V shed 6 bases and J 12 bases; nucleotides not matched to a gene: 6. Per the germline V gene, CDR1 is MNHNY and CDR2 is SVGAGI (reference sequence).

The CDR3 region is CASGLGSGLAVTYEQYF. CDR3 nucleotide sequence: TGTGCTAGTGGTTTGGGGTCGGGACTAGCGGTTACCTACGAGCAGTACTTC. The J gene is TRBJ2-7, the V gene TRBV12-5, with TRBD2 identical over 11 bases. Germline assignment: CDR1 LGHNT and CDR2 FRNRAP. J lost 2 bases, V lost 1 base, and 7 bases had no gene match. The CDR3 is 17 amino acids.

V usage is TRBV29-1 and J usage is TRBJ1-2; a possible D gene is TRBD1 (5 bases). V lost 7 bases and J lost 8, with 14 bases in between. The length of the CDR3 is 11 residues. Germline V gene data show CDR1 as SQVTM and CDR2 as ANQGSEA. The CDR3, as DNA: TGCAGCGCTTTGCGGGGGGACGGCTACACCTTC. Amino acids: CSALRGDGYTF. The full variable domain, in which reference TRBV29-1 and TRBJ1-2 provide the parts outside the CDR3, is SAVISQKPSRDICQRGTSLTIQCQVDSQVTMMFWYRQQPGQSLTLIATANQGSEATYESGFVIDKFPISRPNLTFSTLTVSNMSPEDSSIYLCSALRGDGYTFGSGTRLTVV.

The chain joins TRBV11-1 to TRBJ2-7; 7 nucleotides align to TRBD2. Germline CDR1 and CDR2: SGHAT and FQDESV (reference sequence). J lost 5 bases, V lost 4 bases, and 8 bases had no gene match. This CDR3 has 14 residues. This chain's CDR3 is CASSSEGGLDEQYF. The CDR3 bases are TGTGCCAGCAGCTCCGAGGGAGGGTTAGACGAGCAGTACTTC.

CDR3 sequence: CASSSRTGLKSGANVLTF. The CDR3 nucleotides are TGTGCCAGTAGTTCTCGGACAGGGTTGAAGTCTGGGGCCAACGTCCTGACTTTC. The V gene is TRBV19, the J gene TRBJ2-6, with 8 positions matching TRBD1. Unmatched junction bases numbered 10, after V lost 5 bases and J lost 1 base. The CDR3 is 18 residues long. Germline V gives CDR1 LNHDA, CDR2 SQIVND (reference sequence).

The chain couples TRBV6-1 to TRBJ1-1; D possibly corresponds to TRBD1 (6 bases). Germline CDR1 is MNHNS and CDR2 is SASEGT. Trimming cost V 7 bases and J 6 bases, with 15 bases left between them. The CDR3 totals 13 residues. CDR3 DNA sequence: TGTGCCAGCATCACCAGGGGAAAGTCTGAAGCTTTCTTT. Translation gives CASITRGKSEAFF.

CDR3 sequence (DNA): TGTGCCAGCAGGCCCGGGACTAGCGGGAGTCACACCGGGGAGCTGTTTTTT. Encoded protein: CASRPGTSGSHTGELFF. This chain connects TRBV5-4 to TRBJ2-2, with 14 bases aligning to TRBD2. Looked up from germline, CDR1 is SGHNT and CDR2 is YYREEE (reference sequence). The CDR3 covers 17 residues. V was pared by 5 bases and J by 3 bases, with 6 bases of the junction left unmatched.

This sequence joins TRBV19 and TRBJ2-4; weak D call: TRBD1 (5 bases). The V end was cut by 5 bases, the J end by 1 base, with 9 bases between. The germline gives CDR1 LNHDA, CDR2 SQIVND (reference sequence). The CDR3 loop spans 14 amino acids. The CDR3 bases are TGTGCCAGTAGTCTAAACAGGGCCAAAAACATTCAGTACTTC. This sequence encodes CASSLNRAKNIQYF.

The chain uses TRBV5-1 and TRBJ2-1; tentatively, D is TRBD1 (5 bases). The CDR3 extends over 15 amino acids. V was trimmed by 0 bases and J by 1 base, leaving 8 bases between them. Germline CDR1 and CDR2: SGHRS and YFSETQ. The CDR3 protein is CASSLGQGSYNEQFF. Here the CDR3 DNA reads TGCGCCAGCAGCTTGGGGCAGGGATCCTACAATGAGCAGTTCTTC.

The chain links TRBV2 to TRBJ2-5, with TRBD1 identical over 9 bases. Trimming removed 5 bases from V and 5 bases from J; junction bases left unmatched: 3. Per germline, CDR1 SNHLY and CDR2 FYNNEI. The CDR3 is made up of 13 amino acids. The CDR3 nucleotides are TGTGCCAGCAGTTCCGGGACAGGGGAGACCCAGTACTTC. This encodes CASSSGTGETQYF.

This clone was picked up one time. J is TRBJ2-3 and V is TRBV5-1; TRBD2 aligns across 7 bases. The CDR3 covers 15 residues. V lost 1 base to trimming and J lost 5 bases; unmatched junction nucleotides: 7. Germline V CDR1 and CDR2: SGHRS, YFSETQ. This CDR3 reads CASSLRGVVKDTQYF. CDR3 DNA: TGCGCCAGCAGCTTGCGGGGGGTTGTTAAAGATACGCAGTATTTT.

J is TRBJ1-2 and V is TRBV7-6, with D unclear. V lost 5 bases to trimming and J lost 2 bases, with 9 bases between them. The CDR3 spans 13 residues. Germline V gives CDR1 SGHVS, CDR2 FNYEAQ. Here the CDR3 reads CASSRGANYGYTF. CDR3 DNA: TGTGCCAGCAGCCGCGGTGCGAACTATGGCTACACCTTC.

The gene calls are TRBV5-1 and TRBJ2-7; D is perhaps TRBD2 (6 bases). The CDR3 has 14 amino acids. Germline CDR1 SGHRS, CDR2 YFSETQ. Trimming shortened V by 4 bases and J by 2 bases, and 13 bases separated the two germline ends. The CDR3 region is CASSTGEITYEQYF. The CDR3 DNA sequence: TGCGCCAGCAGCACGGGAGAGATTACCTACGAGCAGTACTTC. The variable domain in full, completed from reference TRBV5-1 and TRBJ2-7, reads KAGVTQTPRYLIKTRGQQVTLSCSPISGHRSVSWYQQTPGQGLQFLFEYFSETQRNKGNFPGRFSGRQFSNSRSEMNVSTLELGDSALYLCASSTGEITYEQYFGPGTRLTVT.

V usage is TRBV7-2 and J usage is TRBJ2-7; TRBD2 matches at 12 bases. This CDR3 has 18 residues. V was pared by 1 base and J by 1 base, with 8 bases of the junction left unmatched. Germline lookup yields CDR1 SGHTA and CDR2 FQGNSA. CDR3: CASSLVTPSGGGSYEQYF. In DNA, the CDR3 is TGTGCCAGCAGCTTAGTCACCCCTAGCGGGGGGGGATCCTACGAGCAGTACTTC.

The chain recombines TRBV6-1 with TRBJ2-5; 15 bases match TRBD2. The CDR3 sequence is 18 residues long. Germline trimming cut 4 bases from V and 4 bases from J; bases unmatched to any gene: 10. Germline values: CDR1 MNHNS, CDR2 SASEGT. The DNA for the CDR3 is TGTGCCAGCAGTGCCATTACTCCGGGACTAGCGGGAGGAGAGACCCAGTACTTC. Translated: CASSAITPGLAGGETQYF.

The V gene is TRBV7-9, the J gene TRBJ1-1, with D hard to call. V dropped 5 bases and J dropped 0 bases, with 13 bases sitting between them. This CDR3 contains 15 residues. Germline values: CDR1 SEHNR, CDR2 FQNEAQ (reference sequence). The CDR3: CASSPLRNLNTEAFF. Here the CDR3 DNA reads TGTGCCAGCAGCCCCCTCAGGAACTTGAACACTGAAGCTTTCTTT.

The chain uses TRBV25-1 and TRBJ2-7; no clear D. The length of the CDR3 is 13 residues. Trimming removed 7 bases at V and 0 bases at J, with 10 bases between. Germline CDR1 reads MGHDK; CDR2 reads SYGVNS. CDR3 DNA sequence: TGTGCCAGCACCGGTCCTACCTCCTACGAGCAGTACTTC. Its protein is CASTGPTSYEQYF.

The chain uses TRBV7-2 and TRBJ2-3; 9 nucleotides match TRBD2. CDR3 length: 17 residues. J was trimmed by 0 bases and V by 2 bases; bases with no gene match: 6. CDR1 is SGHTA, CDR2 FQGNSA, per germline. The CDR3 nucleotides are TGTGCCAGCAGCTTAATCGGCGGGGGGGTTAGCACAGATACGCAGTATTTT. Translating gives CASSLIGGGVSTDTQYF.

This clone was detected only once. The rearrangement links TRBV27 to TRBJ1-2, with D tentatively TRBD1 (5 bases). The V gene lost 5 bases and the J gene lost 1 base, with 17 bases spanning the gap. The CDR3 contains 16 residues. The germline gives CDR1 MNHEY, CDR2 SMNVEV (reference sequence). CDR3 amino acids: CASSLVPGDSNYGYTF. CDR3 nucleotide sequence: TGTGCCAGCAGTCTGGTGCCCGGTGACAGTAACTATGGCTACACCTTC.

The chain couples TRBV2 to TRBJ2-6; 15 bases are shared with TRBD2. Germline V gene sequence: CDR1 SNHLY, CDR2 FYNNEI. This CDR3 is built from 18 residues. V gave up 8 bases and J gave up 4 bases; unmatched junction bases: 9. The CDR3 protein is CASCARTSGGAGANVLTF. The CDR3 DNA reads as TGTGCCAGCTGTGCTAGGACTAGCGGGGGGGCCGGGGCCAACGTCCTGACTTTC.

The rearrangement uses TRBV15 and TRBJ1-5; 7 positions match TRBD1. CDR3 length equals 16 residues. CDR1 and CDR2 from the germline V gene are LNHNV and YYDKDF (reference sequence). V lost 1 base and J lost 7; bases outside the gene matches: 10. The CDR3 region has the DNA TGTGCCACCAGCAGAGTTGCACAGGGGCTGGGGCAGCCCCAGCATTTT. The encoded protein is CATSRVAQGLGQPQHF. Full variable domain (remainder filled in from reference TRBV15 and TRBJ1-5): DAMVIQNPRYQVTQFGKPVTLSCSQTLNHNVMYWYQQKSSQAPKLLFHYYDKDFNNEADTPDNFQSRRPNTSFCFLDIRSPGLGDTAMYLCATSRVAQGLGQPQHFGDGTRLSIL.

The chain joins TRBV11-2 to TRBJ2-5, with a possible D match to TRBD1 (6 bases). The CDR3 has 16 amino acids. V was clipped by 2 bases and J by 5 bases, with 18 bases between them. Germline lookup yields CDR1 SGHAT and CDR2 FQNNGV. For the CDR3, the DNA is TGTGCCAGCAGCTTACATCCCCAGGGGCAAGCGGAGACCCAGTACTTC. Its protein product is CASSLHPQGQAETQYF.

V gene TRBV23-1 combines with J gene TRBJ2-5; 7 bases are shared with TRBD2. TRBV23-1 is annotated as an ORF whose role is uncertain. This CDR3 has 12 amino acids. V dropped 7 bases and J dropped 5; count of bases not matched to a gene: 4. The CDR3 loop reads CASTGRHETQYF. CDR3 bases: TGCGCCAGCACCGGGAGGCACGAGACCCAGTACTTC.

V gene TRBV5-1 combines with J gene TRBJ2-6; D unresolved. Germline values: CDR1 SGHRS, CDR2 YFSETQ. The CDR3 sequence is 15 residues long. Between the trimmed V and J ends, which lost 1 base and 0 bases, there was a span of 5 bases. Written as DNA, the CDR3 is TGCGCCAGCAGCTTGCGTCCCTCTGGGGCCAACGTCCTGACTTTC. This codes for CASSLRPSGANVLTF.

This rearrangement joins TRBV7-8 to TRBJ2-1; 8 bases are a match to TRBD2. The CDR3 has 15 amino acids. V gave up 2 bases and J gave up 0 bases; unmatched junction bases: 0. In germline, CDR1 is SGHVS, CDR2 FQNEAQ. In nucleotides, the CDR3 is TGTGCCAGCAGCTTACTAGCGGGCTCCTACAATGAGCAGTTCTTC. Amino acids: CASSLLAGSYNEQFF.

This chain connects TRBV27 to TRBJ1-2, with 7 nucleotides matching TRBD1. The CDR3 is 14 residues long. After removal of 5 bases from V and 6 bases from J, the junction contained 9 bases not matched to a gene. The germline gives CDR1 MNHEY, CDR2 SMNVEV (reference sequence). CDR3 protein: CASSLTGSFNGYTF. In DNA, the CDR3 is TGTGCCAGCAGTCTGACAGGGTCTTTCAATGGCTACACCTTC.

The DNA for the CDR3 is TGTGCCAGCAGTGAACAGGGGTTTCCCGGGGAGCTGTTTTTT. Its translation is CASSEQGFPGELFF. The gene calls are TRBV2 and TRBJ2-2; D perhaps matches TRBD1 (6 bases). V shed 2 bases and J shed 6 bases, with 10 bases lying between them. The CDR3 runs 14 residues. Germline CDR1 is SNHLY and CDR2 is FYNNEI.

CDR3 residues: CASSLGVPTNYEQYF. The CDR3 DNA follows: TGTGCCAGCAGTCTCGGGGTCCCCACGAACTACGAGCAGTACTTC. The J gene is TRBJ2-7, the V gene TRBV27, with D maybe TRBD2 (5 bases). Trimming removed 5 bases at V and 3 bases at J, with 17 bases between. CDR3 length: 15 amino acids. The germline V gene encodes CDR1 MNHEY and CDR2 SMNVEV (reference sequence).